These 7 T cell receptor beta chains were sequenced from one sample in a study of blood T cell repertoires in COVID-19. Sequenced by immunoSEQ multiplex PCR; TCRdb stores in-frame clones only, minus some. The sample contains 50,000 to 80,000 clones, about 86% of which appear only once. The source material was peripheral blood. These receptors all stem from a man aged 45-65 years with active COVID-19.

The chain joins TRBV19 to TRBJ1-1; the D is unclear. CDR3 length equals 13 residues. V dropped 3 bases and J dropped 2 bases, with 7 bases sitting between them. The germline CDR1 and CDR2 sequences are LNHDA and SQIVND (reference sequence). CDR3 region: CASSIVLNTEAFF. The CDR3 DNA is TGTGCCAGTAGTATTGTTCTTAACACTGAAGCTTTCTTT.

The V gene is TRBV5-1, the J gene TRBJ1-2; 8 bases fit TRBD1. The V gene end was trimmed by 4 bases and the J gene end by 0 bases; junction bases not matched to a gene: 2. In germline, CDR1 is SGHRS, CDR2 YFSETQ. This CDR3 has 14 residues. The CDR3 DNA sequence: TGCGCCAGCAGCCCGGGACAGGCTAACTATGGCTACACCTTC. Residues: CASSPGQANYGYTF.

The CDR3 DNA is TGTGCCAGCAGCTTCGGACTAGCGGGAGACGAGCAGTACGTC. This gives the protein CASSFGLAGDEQYV. The rearrangement uses TRBV7-2 and TRBJ2-7; 13 nucleotides line up with TRBD2. The CDR3 totals 14 residues. Germline loops: CDR1 SGHTA, CDR2 FQGNSA. The trim removed 3 bases at V and 5 bases at J, leaving 1 base unmatched.

In its sample, this clone was seen once. This chain joins TRBV19 and TRBJ2-3; D is possibly TRBD2 (5 bases). The germline V and J ends were trimmed by 6 bases and 6 bases, with 16 bases remaining between them. The CDR3 is 14 residues long. Germline CDR1 LNHDA, CDR2 SQIVND (reference sequence). CDR3 nucleotide sequence: TGTGCCAGTAGCCTACAGAAGGGAGCGGATACGCAGTATTTT. Protein: CASSLQKGADTQYF.

The chain employs TRBV2 and TRBJ1-4; D not resolved. This CDR3 is 14 amino acids long. CDR1 SNHLY and CDR2 FYNNEI come from the germline V gene. The V end lost 6 bases, the J end lost 7 bases, and 15 bases lay between the germline ends. CDR3: CASRRGWEGEKLFF. The CDR3 DNA reads as TGTGCCAGCAGGAGAGGTTGGGAGGGTGAAAAACTGTTTTTT.

The chain joins TRBV30 to TRBJ2-1, with D perhaps TRBD1 (6 bases). V was shortened by 4 bases and J by 4 bases, with 17 bases between the two germline ends. The CDR3 length is 15 residues. Per the germline V gene, CDR1 is GTSNPN and CDR2 is SVGIG (reference sequence). The CDR3 coding sequence is TGTGCCTGGACCCTCCAGGGGACCGTTTACAATGAGCAGTTCTTC. Its translation: CAWTLQGTVYNEQFF.

This clone showed up just a few times. V usage is TRBV6-1 and J usage is TRBJ1-4; 9 bases are shared with TRBD1. After removal of 1 base from V and 8 bases from J, the junction contained 8 bases not matched to a gene. This CDR3 has 16 residues. Germline V gene sequence: CDR1 MNHNS, CDR2 SASEGT. The CDR3 spells CASSEGIGTGQEKLFF. Written as DNA, the CDR3 is TGTGCCAGCAGTGAAGGAATTGGGACAGGGCAAGAAAAACTGTTTTTT.